These 32 T cell receptor beta chains share one sample of origin, sequenced in a study of blood T cell repertoires in COVID-19. Sequenced by immunoSEQ multiplex PCR; TCRdb stores in-frame clones only, minus some. The sample has over 150,000 clones; about 85% are singletons. What was sequenced was peripheral blood. The receptor source for this set is a man aged 60 to 75 with COVID-19, enrolled during active disease.

The chain employs TRBV6-6 and TRBJ1-4, with D hard to call. V was pared by 9 bases and J by 7 bases, with 12 bases between. The germline V gene encodes CDR1 MNHNY and CDR2 SVGAGI (reference sequence). The CDR3 is made up of 12 amino acids. The CDR3 spells CASYDMGEKLFF. The CDR3 bases are TGTGCCAGTTACGACATGGGTGAAAAACTGTTTTTT.

The J gene is TRBJ1-4, the V gene TRBV28, with D possibly matching TRBD1 (5 bases). The germline V gene has CDR1 MDHEN and CDR2 SYDVKM. The CDR3 is made up of 15 amino acids. The ends were cut back, 10 bases at V and 6 bases at J, with 21 bases in the middle. CDR3 protein: CATKGPIGGDEKLFF. DNA for the CDR3: TGTGCCACCAAAGGCCCAATCGGGGGGGATGAAAAACTGTTTTTT.

The chain links TRBV19 to TRBJ1-1, with 8 nucleotides matching TRBD1. With V trimmed by 5 bases and J by 10 bases, 6 bases remained unmatched. CDR3 size: 12 residues. Per germline, CDR1 LNHDA and CDR2 SQIVND (reference sequence). CDR3 in DNA: TGTGCCAGTAGTCCGACAGGGGATGTAGCTTTCTTT. Translation: CASSPTGDVAFF. The full variable domain, with the rest looked up from reference TRBV19 and TRBJ1-1, is DGGITQSPKYLFRKEGQNVTLSCEQNLNHDAMYWYRQDPGQGLRLIYYSQIVNDFQKGDIAEGYSVSREKKESFPLTVTSAQKNPTAFYLCASSPTGDVAFFGQGTRLTVV.

This CDR3 is CASSPVTGAAETQYF. In DNA, the CDR3 is TGTGCCAGCAGTCCCGTGACAGGGGCGGCAGAGACCCAGTACTTC. This chain connects TRBV27 to TRBJ2-5; 8 bases are shared with TRBD1. The germline CDR1 and CDR2 sequences are MNHEY and SMNVEV (reference sequence). Unmatched junction bases numbered 9, after V lost 5 bases and J lost 4 bases. The CDR3 length is 15 residues.

V is TRBV5-6 and J is TRBJ2-1; D possibly corresponds to TRBD2 (5 bases). Between the trimmed V and J ends, which lost 0 bases and 14 bases, there was a span of 15 bases. The CDR3 loop spans 13 amino acids. Germline V gene data show CDR1 as SGHDT and CDR2 as YYEEEE. The CDR3 DNA reads as TGTGCCAGCAGCTTGGGTAGGGCTGGACTTGAGTTCTTC. It codes for CASSLGRAGLEFF. Looking up the rest from reference TRBV5-6 and TRBJ2-1 gives the full variable domain: DAGVTQSPTHLIKTRGQQVTLRCSPKSGHDTVSWYQQALGQGPQFIFQYYEEEERQRGNFPDRFSGHQFPNYSSELNVNALLLGDSALYLCASSLGRAGLEFFGPGTRLTVL.

The chain has TRBV19 and TRBJ1-3; TRBD1 agrees at 7 bases. CDR1 is LNHDA, CDR2 SQIVND, per germline (reference sequence). The V and J ends lost 5 bases and 4 bases, in that order; junction bases with no gene match: 11. The CDR3 is made up of 16 amino acids. The CDR3 here is CASSRQGGFTGNTIYF. The DNA for the CDR3 is TGTGCCAGTAGTCGTCAAGGGGGCTTTACAGGAAACACCATATATTTT.

This clone was detected only a few times. V is TRBV18 and J is TRBJ1-4, with TRBD1 identical over 7 bases. Looked up from germline, CDR1 is KGHSH and CDR2 is LQKENI. The CDR3 is 13 amino acids. Trimming at V came to 6 bases and at J to 8 bases, leaving 6 bases not matched to a gene. The CDR3 loop reads CASSGDSWEKLFF. DNA of the CDR3: TGTGCCAGCTCCGGGGACAGTTGGGAAAAACTGTTTTTT.

This rearrangement joins TRBV19 to TRBJ2-7, with 10 bases fitting TRBD1. This CDR3 has 14 amino acids. V was clipped by 6 bases and J by 4 bases; unmatched bases: 6. Germline V gene lookup returns CDR1 LNHDA and CDR2 SQIVND (reference sequence). The CDR3 DNA follows: TGTGCCAGTAGCCGACAGGGGGCGATTTACGAGCAGTACTTC. Translation gives CASSRQGAIYEQYF.

This clone was recorded only once. The chain joins TRBV6-1 to TRBJ2-7; the D is unclear. Germline CDR1 MNHNS, CDR2 SASEGT. The CDR3 is 14 amino acids. V was shortened by 2 bases and J by 1 base, with 9 bases between the two germline ends. CDR3 sequence: CASSERGGSYEQYF. CDR3 nucleotides: TGTGCCAGCAGTGAACGTGGCGGTTCCTACGAGCAGTACTTC.

This clone was detected a few times. V gene TRBV14 combines with J gene TRBJ1-3; tentative D call: TRBD1 (5 bases). The CDR3 has 13 residues. V lost 1 base to trimming and J lost 7 bases, with 8 bases between them. Germline CDR1 is SGHDN and CDR2 is FVKESK. The CDR3 spells CASSQVEGNTIYF. CDR3 nucleotide sequence: TGTGCCAGCAGCCAAGTGGAGGGGAACACCATATATTTT.

This chain connects TRBV15 to TRBJ2-5; the match to TRBD2 covers 13 bases. This CDR3 region has 16 residues. Germline CDR1 LNHNV, CDR2 YYDKDF (reference sequence). J lost 5 bases, V lost 0 bases, and 3 bases had no gene match. The CDR3 sequence is CATSRETSGGFETQYF. In DNA form, the CDR3 reads TGTGCCACCAGCAGAGAGACTAGCGGGGGGTTTGAGACCCAGTACTTC.

The rearrangement joins TRBV6-2 or TRBV6-3 to TRBJ1-5, with D perhaps TRBD1 (6 bases). Looked up from germline, CDR1 is MNHEY and CDR2 is SVGEGT. There are 17 residues in the CDR3. With 2 bases removed from V and 1 base from J, the gap between germline ends came to 15 bases. DNA for the CDR3: TGTGCCAGCAGTTACGCAGCCCGGGGGGCAAGCAATCAGCCCCAGCATTTT. Protein product: CASSYAARGASNQPQHF.

V is TRBV28 and J is TRBJ1-1; D is unclear. The V gene's germline CDR1 is MDHEN and CDR2 SYDVKM. The CDR3 extends over 14 amino acids. The V end was cut by 5 bases, the J end by 8 bases, with 18 bases between. DNA of the CDR3: TGTGCCAGCAGTCTGGAGGGAACGGTCCTGGAAGCTTTCTTT. Amino acid sequence: CASSLEGTVLEAFF. The whole variable domain, filled in from reference TRBV28 and TRBJ1-1, reads DVKVTQSSRYLVKRTGEKVFLECVQDMDHENMFWYRQDPGLGLRLIYFSYDVKMKEKGDIPEGYSVSREKKERFSLILESASTNQTSMYLCASSLEGTVLEAFFGQGTRLTVV.

The chain couples TRBV4-1 to TRBJ2-2; TRBD2 matches at 8 bases. The CDR3 is 16 residues long. Germline CDR1 and CDR2: MGHRA and YSYEKL. The ends lost 4 bases at V and 5 bases at J; junction bases unmatched: 9. CDR3 sequence: CASSRAAGAGTGELFF. CDR3 DNA: TGCGCCAGCAGCCGCGCAGCGGGAGCGGGGACCGGGGAGCTGTTTTTT.

The gene calls are TRBV6-7 and TRBJ1-3; D gene ambiguous. TRBV6-7 is noted as an ORF with a role that remains uncertain. The length of the CDR3 is 16 residues. The V gene lost 2 bases and the J gene lost 0 bases, with 11 bases spanning the gap. CDR3 bases: TGTGCCAGCAGTTACATCCGTACGGGCTCTGGAAACACCATATATTTT. Its translation is CASSYIRTGSGNTIYF.

This rearrangement joins TRBV15 to TRBJ1-2; the D is unclear. The V end was cut by 0 bases, the J end by 4 bases, with 12 bases between. Germline V gene data show CDR1 as LNHNV and CDR2 as YYDKDF (reference sequence). This CDR3 contains 15 residues. CDR3 bases: TGTGCCACCAGCAGAGAAAACGGGGTTGGCTATGGCTACACCTTC. This gives the protein CATSRENGVGYGYTF.

There are a few counts of this clone. The chain combines TRBV18 with TRBJ1-3; the match to TRBD1 covers 7 bases. In germline, CDR1 is KGHSH, CDR2 LQKENI. CDR3 length: 16 amino acids. The V segment lost 3 bases and the J segment 2 bases; nucleotides outside the gene matches: 7. The DNA of the CDR3 is TGTGCCAGCTCACCCGTAGGGACAGCGGCTGGAAACACCATATATTTT. Protein sequence: CASSPVGTAAGNTIYF.

V is TRBV24-1 and J is TRBJ2-7; a weak D match, TRBD1 (6 bases). With 6 bases removed from V and 4 bases from J, the gap between germline ends came to 15 bases. The CDR3 runs to 14 residues. CDR1 KGHDR and CDR2 SFDVKD come from the germline V gene. The CDR3 DNA reads TGTGCCACCAGTACAGGGATTGGATCTTACGAGCAGTACTTC. Amino acids: CATSTGIGSYEQYF.

This clone showed up just a few times. The chain couples TRBV7-2 to TRBJ1-5, with D tentatively TRBD1 (5 bases). The CDR3 consists of 15 residues. CDR1 SGHTA and CDR2 FQGNSA come from the germline V gene. The V and J ends lost 1 base and 7 bases respectively, with 14 bases between them. The CDR3 protein is CASSLGFRGGQPQHF. CDR3 DNA sequence: TGTGCCAGCAGCTTAGGTTTTAGGGGTGGGCAGCCCCAGCATTTT.

The rearrangement uses TRBV6-5 and TRBJ2-2, with 7 bases fitting TRBD2. V was clipped by 0 bases and J by 9 bases; unmatched bases: 7. Germline CDR1 is MNHEY and CDR2 is SVGAGI. CDR3 length: 15 residues. The CDR3 nucleotides read TGTGCCAGCAGTTACTCGGCGGGAGAGGTCTGGGAGCTGTTTTTT. It translates to CASSYSAGEVWELFF.

The rearrangement uses TRBV20-1 and TRBJ1-2; 11 bases are shared with TRBD1. The CDR3 has 17 amino acids. With V trimmed by 3 bases and J by 8 bases, 17 bases remained unmatched. Germline V gene sequence: CDR1 DFQATT, CDR2 SNEGSKA (reference sequence). The DNA of the CDR3 is TGCAGTGCTAGTTGGGGTTGGGTTGGGACAGGGGGGAAGGGCTACACCTTC. As protein: CSASWGWVGTGGKGYTF.

The chain uses TRBV27 and TRBJ1-2; weak D call: TRBD1 (5 bases). This CDR3 has 19 residues. V was trimmed by 3 bases and J by 0 bases, leaving 23 bases between them. CDR1 and CDR2 from the germline V gene are MNHEY and SMNVEV (reference sequence). CDR3 residues: CASSLERRGRTYPNYGYTF. The CDR3 coding sequence is TGTGCCAGCAGTTTGGAAAGAAGGGGTCGCACCTACCCTAACTATGGCTACACCTTC.

This rearrangement joins TRBV7-3 to TRBJ2-7; TRBD2 might be the D (5 bases). Germline CDR1 SGHTA, CDR2 FQGTGA. The CDR3 loop spans 17 amino acids. V gave up 1 base and J gave up 1 base, with 17 bases separating them. CDR3 nucleotide sequence: TGTGCCAGCAGCTTAATGGGTGGGTCCGGGAAGTCCTACGAGCAGTACTTC. Residues: CASSLMGGSGKSYEQYF.

The V and J genes are TRBV5-6 and TRBJ1-2; 8 nucleotides line up with TRBD1. The CDR3 runs 14 residues. The V gene's germline CDR1 is SGHDT and CDR2 YYEEEE. V gave up 6 bases and J gave up 4 bases; unmatched junction bases: 8. The CDR3 region is CASTPGQGIYGYTF. The DNA for the CDR3 is TGTGCCAGCACCCCCGGACAGGGAATCTATGGCTACACCTTC.

About this clone: At the DNA level, this CDR3 is encoded by other sequences in the same sample as well. The J gene is TRBJ1-4, the V gene TRBV7-2, with a possible D match to TRBD1 (5 bases). V lost 3 bases, J lost 6 bases, and 14 bases lay in between. CDR1 SGHTA and CDR2 FQGNSA come from the germline V gene. The CDR3 is 15 amino acids. The chain's CDR3 is CASSLRGRRDEKLFF. DNA for the CDR3: TGTGCCAGCAGCTTGAGGGGACGGAGGGATGAAAAACTGTTTTTT.

The gene calls are TRBV11-3 and TRBJ2-5; TRBD1 aligns across 10 bases. V lost 1 base, J lost 5 bases, and 10 bases stayed unmatched. The CDR3 is 17 amino acids. The germline V gene encodes CDR1 SGHNT and CDR2 YENEEA. In nucleotides, the CDR3 is TGTGCCAGCAGCTTAGGAACCGGGACAGGGGTCCTCGAGACCCAGTACTTC. Protein: CASSLGTGTGVLETQYF.

As for this clone: This CDR3 fails to terminate in the conserved phenylalanine or tryptophan, so it likely reflects a read error. Because the CDR3's place on the DNA is in doubt, the DNA is left out and the CDR3 is given as listed by TCRdb. J is TRBJ2-4 and V is TRBV21-1; the table's D gene call, TRBD2, was not cross checked with the DNA. TRBV21-1 is termed a pseudogene. Ends included, the CDR3 has 12 residues. The CDR3 here is CASIKTGRGTFL.

The rearrangement uses TRBV7-2 and TRBJ1-2; 9 bases fit TRBD1. Germline CDR1 is SGHTA and CDR2 is FQGNSA. The CDR3 length is 13 residues. V gave up 3 bases and J gave up 8 bases; unmatched junction bases: 4. CDR3 in amino acids: CASSFGTGRGYTF. CDR3 coding DNA: TGTGCCAGCAGCTTCGGGACAGGGAGAGGCTACACCTTC.

The chain recombines TRBV4-1 with TRBJ2-1; D may be TRBD1 (6 bases). The CDR3 runs 16 residues. V dropped 1 base and J dropped 7 bases, with 17 bases sitting between them. Germline V gives CDR1 MGHRA, CDR2 YSYEKL. The chain's CDR3 is CASSQGTVVRGNEQFF. As DNA, the CDR3 is TGCGCCAGCAGCCAAGGAACTGTGGTCAGGGGTAATGAGCAGTTCTTC.

The V call is TRBV28, the J call TRBJ1-2, with 10 bases that match TRBD1. Unmatched junction bases numbered 7, after V lost 4 bases and J lost 2 bases. The germline V gene has CDR1 MDHEN and CDR2 SYDVKM. The CDR3 contains 16 residues. In nucleotides, the CDR3 is TGTGCCAGCAGTTCGACGACAGGGGGCAGGAACTATGGCTACACCTTC. Its protein is CASSSTTGGRNYGYTF.

The chain has TRBV29-1 and TRBJ1-2; perhaps TRBD1 as D (6 bases). The CDR3 contains 18 residues. The V end lost 1 base, the J end lost 4 bases, and 25 bases lay between the germline ends. In germline, CDR1 is SQVTM, CDR2 ANQGSEA. CDR3 residues: CSVEALWEGTTEVYGYTF. The CDR3 nucleotides are TGCAGCGTTGAAGCCCTCTGGGAGGGGACAACCGAGGTCTATGGCTACACCTTC.

The chain uses TRBV7-2 and TRBJ1-5, with 7 bases identical to TRBD1. Germline trimming cut 5 bases from V and 7 bases from J; bases unmatched to any gene: 14. This CDR3 spans 16 amino acids. The germline CDR1 and CDR2 sequences are SGHTA and FQGNSA. CDR3 sequence (DNA): TGTGCCAGCAGCCCAGGGACAGTTGGGTTGAGGCAGCCCCAGCATTTT. It codes for CASSPGTVGLRQPQHF.